This entry is about one TCR beta chain. Sequenced by immunoSEQ multiplex PCR; TCRdb stores in-frame clones only, minus some. In the table there are about 46,000 clones, about 91% of which are singletons. This CDR3 is built from 14 residues. Trimming left V 1 base short and J 6 bases short, with 11 bases between. Germline V gives CDR1 MGHRA, CDR2 YSYEKL. This sample stems from a study of T cell changes during pregnancy in multiple sclerosis. This receptor was identified in a female donor with multiple sclerosis, enrolled in a pregnancy study. V usage is TRBV4-1 and J usage is TRBJ2-3; D possibly corresponds to TRBD2 (6 bases). Sequenced material: peripheral blood, taken in the third trimester of pregnancy. The CDR3 DNA follows: TGCGCCAGCAGCCAAGCGGGAGTAACTGATACGCAGTATTTT. It is translated as CASSQAGVTDTQYF.